This T cell receptor (beta chain) was identified during a study of breast tumors, draining lymph nodes, adjacent tissues. The germline V gene has CDR1 LGHDT and CDR2 YNNKEL (reference sequence). V was cut by 1 base and J by 6 bases, with 7 bases left in between. There are 12 residues in the CDR3. MiXCR was run by TCRdb on the multiplex PCR reads, yielding one entry per CDR3 protein. The repertoire holds 75,000 to 100,000 distinct CDR3 sequences, with about 21% as singletons. The lymph nodes were axillary draining lymph nodes from breast cancer patients. The sample holds many counts of this clonotype. What it recognizes is unknown. Regarding the study as a whole: Tumor T cell lymph node origin was a supported hypothesis, not proven. Compared with basal-like, luminal-like tumors shared significantly more repertoire with nontumor tissue. Tumors had less TCR diversity than lymph nodes, more than nontumor tissue.

The chain uses TRBV3-1 and TRBJ2-7; no definite D call. This clonotype originated in a female donor with breast cancer. Some clones in this sample may be carry-over from other donors' samples. Input material: axillary lymph node tissue. CDR3 residues: CASSQVSSEQYF. In DNA, the CDR3 is TGTGCCAGCAGCCAAGTGTCAAGCGAGCAGTACTTC.